These 20 T cell receptor beta chains were all obtained from the same sample, sequenced in a study of blood T cell repertoires in COVID-19. TCRdb's copy holds only in-frame clones and misses some; the assay was immunoSEQ multiplex PCR. The table shows about 250,000 clones, with 70% to 85% occurring only once. Material for sequencing was peripheral blood. The receptors derive from a human donor with COVID-19, enrolled during active disease. The donor label of this sample is uncertain.

The chain carries TRBV29-1 and TRBJ2-7; 9 bases fit TRBD1. The germline CDR1 and CDR2 sequences are SQVTM and ANQGSEA. CDR3 length equals 12 residues. The V segment lost 8 bases and the J segment 5 bases; nucleotides outside the gene matches: 7. The CDR3 reads CSSRTGENEQYF. In DNA form, the CDR3 reads TGCAGCTCACGGACAGGGGAGAACGAGCAGTACTTC.

This clone has a single count. For the CDR3, the DNA is TGCGCCAGCAGCCCCACGAGACGCGGTATGGAGCAGTTCTTC. It yields the protein CASSPTRRGMEQFF. The rearrangement links TRBV5-1 to TRBJ2-1; D remains ambiguous. The V gene's germline CDR1 is SGHRS and CDR2 YFSETQ. This CDR3 is built from 14 residues. V lost 4 bases and J lost 10, with 18 bases in between.

The chain has TRBV20-1 and TRBJ1-4; TRBD1 matches 8 bases. Germline CDR1 reads DFQATT; CDR2 reads SNEGSKA (reference sequence). There are 16 residues in the CDR3. Trimming at V came to 3 bases and at J to 1 base, leaving 7 bases not matched to a gene. The CDR3 spells CSASDDRGETNEKLFF. For the CDR3, the DNA is TGCAGTGCTAGTGATGACAGGGGAGAAACTAATGAAAAACTGTTTTTT.

The chain employs TRBV7-2 and TRBJ2-1; the match to TRBD2 covers 8 bases. The CDR3 runs 17 residues. CDR1 SGHTA and CDR2 FQGNSA come from the germline V gene. The V segment lost 3 bases and the J segment 4 bases; nucleotides outside the gene matches: 11. This CDR3 is CASSFLGTRNPYNEQFF. The CDR3 DNA sequence: TGTGCCAGCAGCTTTCTGGGGACTAGGAACCCATACAATGAGCAGTTCTTC.

The rearrangement links TRBV3-1 (or the pseudogene TRBV3-2) to TRBJ2-5; 12 bases match TRBD2. V lost 4 bases and J lost 4; bases outside the gene matches: 1. Germline V gives CDR1 LGHDT, CDR2 YNNKEL (reference sequence). This CDR3 comprises 14 residues. The chain's CDR3 is CASSPGLAGETQYF. The CDR3 DNA reads as TGTGCCAGCAGCCCGGGACTAGCGGGAGAGACCCAGTACTTC.

This clone appeared a single time. The V and J genes are TRBV30 and TRBJ1-5; D not certain. CDR1 and CDR2 (germline): GTSNPN, SVGIG (reference sequence). The CDR3 sequence is 13 residues long. The V gene lost 2 bases and the J gene lost 3 bases, with 8 bases spanning the gap. This CDR3 is CAWSSADNQPQHF. The CDR3 nucleotides read TGTGCCTGGAGTAGCGCCGACAATCAGCCCCAGCATTTT. The variable domain in full, with the rest retrieved from reference TRBV30 and TRBJ1-5, is SQTIHQWPATLVQPVGSPLSLECTVEGTSNPNLYWYRQAAGRGLQLLFYSVGIGQISSEVPQNLSASRPQDRQFILSSKKLLLSDSGFYLCAWSSADNQPQHFGDGTRLSIL.

The chain joins TRBV7-8 to TRBJ2-4; D is possibly TRBD2 (6 bases). CDR1 is SGHVS, CDR2 FQNEAQ, per germline. The CDR3 runs to 14 residues. The V gene lost 3 bases and the J gene lost 9 bases, with 15 bases spanning the gap. CDR3 residues: CASSLRRGLSIQYF. CDR3 sequence (DNA): TGTGCCAGCAGCTTGAGGCGGGGCCTGAGCATTCAGTACTTC. Combining the CDR3 with reference TRBV7-8 and TRBJ2-4 gives the whole variable domain GAGVSQSPRYKVAKRGQDVALRCDPISGHVSLFWYQQALGQGPEFLTYFQNEAQLDKSGLPSDRFFAERPEGSVSTLKIQRTQQEDSAVYLCASSLRRGLSIQYFGAGTRLSVL.

The chain carries TRBV7-3 and TRBJ1-1; 10 nucleotides align to TRBD1. This CDR3 has 16 residues. Germline V gene lookup returns CDR1 SGHTA and CDR2 FQGTGA. The trim removed 5 bases at V and 2 bases at J, leaving 8 bases unmatched. The CDR3 DNA sequence: TGTGCCAGCAGCGCCTCGGGACAGGGGCCAAACACTGAAGCTTTCTTT. Its protein product is CASSASGQGPNTEAFF. The variable domain in full, with the rest retrieved from reference TRBV7-3 and TRBJ1-1, is GAGVSQTPSNKVTEKGKYVELRCDPISGHTALYWYRQSLGQGPEFLIYFQGTGAADDSGLPNDRFFAVRPEGSVSTLKIQRTERGDSAVYLCASSASGQGPNTEAFFGQGTRLTVV.

J is TRBJ1-4 and V is TRBV18; TRBD1 matches 9 bases. Germline CDR1 reads KGHSH; CDR2 reads LQKENI. Trimming at V came to 4 bases and at J to 0 bases, leaving 3 bases not matched to a gene. The CDR3 contains 16 residues. The CDR3 DNA reads as TGTGCCAGCTCACGGGGACAGGGTCCAACTAATGAAAAACTGTTTTTT. As protein: CASSRGQGPTNEKLFF.

The rearrangement uses TRBV28 and TRBJ1-5, with D maybe TRBD1 (6 bases). The CDR3 loop spans 13 amino acids. The germline V gene has CDR1 MDHEN and CDR2 SYDVKM. The V end was cut by 8 bases, the J end by 5 bases, with 13 bases between. In DNA, the CDR3 is TGTGCCAGCCACGGACAGTTCGATCAGCCCCAGCATTTT. Its protein is CASHGQFDQPQHF. Variable domain in full (rest from reference TRBV28 and TRBJ1-5): DVKVTQSSRYLVKRTGEKVFLECVQDMDHENMFWYRQDPGLGLRLIYFSYDVKMKEKGDIPEGYSVSREKKERFSLILESASTNQTSMYLCASHGQFDQPQHFGDGTRLSIL.

This rearrangement joins TRBV19 to TRBJ1-1, with a tentative D call TRBD1 (6 bases). The CDR3 sequence is 14 residues long. In germline, CDR1 is LNHDA, CDR2 SQIVND (reference sequence). V lost 7 bases to trimming and J lost 2 bases, with 14 bases between them. Here the CDR3 DNA reads TGTGCCAGTACGCTAGGGGGGGGAAACACTGAAGCTTTCTTT. This translates into CASTLGGGNTEAFF. Full variable domain (missing parts from reference TRBV19 and TRBJ1-1): DGGITQSPKYLFRKEGQNVTLSCEQNLNHDAMYWYRQDPGQGLRLIYYSQIVNDFQKGDIAEGYSVSREKKESFPLTVTSAQKNPTAFYLCASTLGGGNTEAFFGQGTRLTVV.

The chain uses TRBV5-1 and TRBJ2-7; TRBD2 agrees at 14 bases. The junction had 4 bases not matched to a gene; V was cut back by 3 bases and J by 2 bases. The CDR3 totals 16 residues. CDR1 is SGHRS, CDR2 YFSETQ, per germline. In DNA, the CDR3 is TGCGCCAGCAGCTCGGGGACTAGCGGGGGAACCTACGAGCAGTACTTC. Translation gives CASSSGTSGGTYEQYF.

The chain links TRBV28 to TRBJ1-2; possible D gene TRBD1, 6 bases. The V end was cut by 3 bases, the J end by 5 bases, with 13 bases between. This CDR3 comprises 14 residues. Germline CDR1 MDHEN, CDR2 SYDVKM. The DNA for the CDR3 is TGTGCCAGCAGTTTGGGGACAACGACTTATGGCTACACCTTC. It specifies CASSLGTTTYGYTF.

The rearrangement joins TRBV28 to TRBJ2-4; TRBD1 aligns across 8 bases. The V segment lost 7 bases and the J segment 7 bases; nucleotides outside the gene matches: 6. Germline V CDR1 and CDR2: MDHEN, SYDVKM. This CDR3 comprises 13 residues. CDR3 nucleotide sequence: TGTGCCAGCATAGCAGGGGGCGCGAACATTCAGTACTTC. Amino acid sequence: CASIAGGANIQYF.

Turning to this clone: The same CDR3 is also encoded by other DNA sequences in this sample. This rearrangement joins TRBV5-4 to TRBJ1-2; D is perhaps TRBD1 (6 bases). Germline V lookup: CDR1 SGHNT, CDR2 YYREEE (reference sequence). The CDR3 consists of 13 residues. V was clipped by 0 bases and J by 5 bases, with 8 bases between them. The CDR3 DNA is TGTGCCAGCAGCTTGGACAGGGATTATGGCTACACCTTC. Translated: CASSLDRDYGYTF. The complete variable domain, with remaining parts taken from reference TRBV5-4 and TRBJ1-2, reads ETGVTQSPTHLIKTRGQQVTLRCSSQSGHNTVSWYQQALGQGPQFIFQYYREEENGRGNFPPRFSGLQFPNYSSELNVNALELDDSALYLCASSLDRDYGYTFGSGTRLTVV.

This clone was detected once. The V gene is TRBV15, the J gene TRBJ1-2; perhaps TRBD1 as D (6 bases). Trimming stripped 0 bases from V and 1 base from J, with 15 bases between. CDR1 is LNHNV and CDR2 is YYDKDF in the germline V gene (reference sequence). CDR3 size: 17 residues. The CDR3 sequence is CATSRELGDTDNYGYTF. Written as DNA, the CDR3 is TGTGCCACCAGCAGAGAATTAGGGGACACAGATAACTATGGCTACACCTTC.

V gene TRBV13 combines with J gene TRBJ2-4, with D perhaps TRBD2 (6 bases). The length of the CDR3 is 15 residues. The germline V gene encodes CDR1 PRHDT and CDR2 FYEKMQ (reference sequence). Trimming stripped 3 bases from V and 9 bases from J, with 18 bases between. DNA for the CDR3: TGTGCCAGCAGCTTCGCCAGGCCAGACGGGAGCATTCAGTACTTC. It is translated as CASSFARPDGSIQYF.

The J gene is TRBJ1-5, the V gene TRBV6-1; D possibly corresponds to TRBD1 (6 bases). The CDR3 sequence is 18 residues long. V dropped 0 bases and J dropped 7 bases, with 22 bases sitting between them. Germline V gene lookup returns CDR1 MNHNS and CDR2 SASEGT. The CDR3, as DNA: TGTGCCAGCAGTGAAGCGCTTCTCGGGGGAGGGGGAGTCCAGCCCCAGCATTTT. It specifies CASSEALLGGGGVQPQHF.

The CDR3 protein is CASSHIRTGGGGYTF. DNA for the CDR3: TGTGCCAGCAGCCATATCCGGACAGGGGGCGGTGGCTACACCTTC. This sequence joins TRBV28 and TRBJ1-2, with TRBD1 matching 11 bases. V shed 6 bases, J shed 7 bases, and the junction held 10 bases outside the gene matches. Germline V gene lookup returns CDR1 MDHEN and CDR2 SYDVKM. The CDR3 length is 15 residues.

The V call is TRBV27, the J call TRBJ2-7; tentative D call: TRBD1 (5 bases). The CDR3 is made up of 13 amino acids. The V gene lost 11 bases and the J gene lost 2 bases, with 16 bases spanning the gap. Per germline, CDR1 MNHEY and CDR2 SMNVEV (reference sequence). The CDR3 reads CAASLGPTYEQYF. The CDR3 DNA is TGTGCCGCCTCCTTGGGGCCGACCTACGAGCAGTACTTC.